The 21 T cell receptor beta chains below were found in one sample sequenced in a study of regulatory T cells in long-lasting Graves disease (dated by TCRdb to the early 2020s). The library was obtained by multiplex PCR. For sequencing, an Illumina HiSeq 4000 was employed. To build TCR beta libraries, CDR3 regions were amplified by Arm-PCR using iRepertoire HTBI primers. TCRdb reworked the public reads: Q25 trimming with fastp, MiXCR clone assembly, productive beta chains retained. Each entry is one CDR3 protein sequence, shown with its most common DNA and genes. The sample table shows a few hundred thousand distinct CDR3 sequences, and 20% to 25% are seen once. Jointly, the top ten make up roughly a quarter of the sample. According to the study, the label for this sample's time point signals: persistent/refractory GD, antithyroid drugs over 5 years with positive TRAb. For both TCR sequencing and RNA sequencing, RNA was extracted from PBMCs in TRIzol.

Sequenced material: peripheral blood mononuclear cells (PBMCs), taken when the disease was refractory, from a patient treated with antithyroid drugs. These receptors all stem from a middle-aged woman with Graves disease. Donor details come from another sample of the same person, matched by shared clones.

Details on this clonotype: A much larger clone differs by one base, so this may be a read error. The rearrangement links TRBV5-1 to TRBJ1-1; the D gene is possibly TRBD1 (6 bases). CDR1 and CDR2 from the germline V gene are SGHRS and YFSETQ. The CDR3 covers 13 residues. The CDR3 region is CASSLEGGAEALF. In nucleotides, the CDR3 is TGCGCCAGCAGCTTGGAGGGGGGGGCTGAAGCTCTCTTT.

This clonotype was observed at least ten times. The chain has TRBV11-2 and TRBJ1-4; D unresolved. V lost 5 bases, J lost 5 bases, and 12 bases lay in between. This CDR3 spans 14 amino acids. The germline CDR1 and CDR2 sequences are SGHAT and FQNNGV. The CDR3: CASSPRLGNEKLFF. DNA for the CDR3: TGTGCCAGCAGCCCTCGCCTGGGAAATGAAAAACTGTTTTTT.

This clonotype was recorded only once. The J gene is TRBJ2-1, the V gene TRBV27; tentatively, D is TRBD2 (6 bases). Trimming took off 6 bases at V and 5 bases at J, with 17 bases between the two ends. The CDR3 is made up of 15 amino acids. Per germline, CDR1 MNHEY and CDR2 SMNVEV (reference sequence). In DNA, the CDR3 is TGTGCCAGCAGGAGGAGTGGGGGGAATAACAATGAGCAGTTCTTC. Amino acid sequence: CASRRSGGNNNEQFF.

This clonotype was recorded at least ten times. V is TRBV24-1 and J is TRBJ2-7, with 9 bases lining up with TRBD1. V was clipped by 7 bases and J by 8 bases; unmatched bases: 5. The CDR3 totals 12 residues. Germline V gene lookup returns CDR1 KGHDR and CDR2 SFDVKD. CDR3 residues: CATRSTGGKQYF. CDR3 DNA sequence: TGTGCCACCAGATCAACAGGGGGCAAGCAGTACTTC.

There are many counts of this clonotype. This chain joins TRBV28 and TRBJ1-1; D gene ambiguous. The CDR3 is 15 residues long. CDR1 is MDHEN and CDR2 is SYDVKM in the germline V gene. Trimming removed 6 bases at V and 5 bases at J, with 19 bases between. In DNA, the CDR3 is TGTGCCAGCAGATTGTCGGCGGCCAGAAGGACTGAAGCTTTCTTT. Its translation: CASRLSAARRTEAFF.

The CDR3 protein is CSVEKGGELFF. CDR3 in DNA: TGCAGCGTTGAGAAAGGCGGGGAGCTGTTTTTT. V is TRBV29-1 and J is TRBJ2-2; no clear D gene. Germline V CDR1 and CDR2: SQVTM, ANQGSEA. V was cut by 3 bases and J by 7 bases, with 6 bases left in between. The CDR3 extends over 11 amino acids.

V is TRBV19 and J is TRBJ1-5; the D gene is possibly TRBD1 (5 bases). CDR3 length: 15 residues. The germline gives CDR1 LNHDA, CDR2 SQIVND (reference sequence). V shed 0 bases and J shed 9 bases, with 15 bases lying between them. In nucleotides, the CDR3 is TGTGCCAGTAGTATAGATGCTCCCGTTGGGGGGCCCCAGCATTTT. This encodes CASSIDAPVGGPQHF.

This rearrangement joins TRBV12-3 or TRBV12-4 to TRBJ1-2; D unclear. The length of the CDR3 is 15 residues. Trimming left V 5 bases short and J 6 bases short, with 19 bases between. The CDR3 region is CASSPSRRGNDGYTF. The CDR3 coding sequence is TGTGCCAGCAGTCCCTCACGGCGGGGAAATGATGGCTACACCTTC.

The chain couples TRBV19 to TRBJ2-3; D is undetermined. Trimming took off 3 bases at V and 7 bases at J, with 8 bases between the two ends. Germline V lookup: CDR1 LNHDA, CDR2 SQIVND (reference sequence). The CDR3 totals 12 residues. For the CDR3, the DNA is TGTGCCAGTAGTATGGCATTTAATACGCAGTATTTT. It encodes CASSMAFNTQYF.

As regards this clonotype: A much bigger clone sits one base away, suggesting this may be a read error. The rearrangement uses TRBV7-3 and TRBJ2-5; 11 nucleotides line up with TRBD2. The CDR3 totals 15 residues. The germline V gene has CDR1 SGHTA and CDR2 FQGTGA. The V gene end was trimmed by 5 bases and the J gene end by 7 bases; junction bases not matched to a gene: 9. CDR3 amino acids: CASSPHGLAGGTQYF. DNA of the CDR3: TGTGCCAGCAGCCCCCACGGGCTAGCGGGGGGGACCCAGTACTTC.

The chain links TRBV19 to TRBJ2-2, with D unclear. V was shortened by 2 bases and J by 5 bases, with 12 bases between the two germline ends. Germline CDR1 and CDR2: LNHDA and SQIVND (reference sequence). The CDR3 loop spans 15 amino acids. CDR3 amino acids: CASSIRALGTGELFF. In DNA, the CDR3 is TGTGCCAGTAGTATACGAGCCCTCGGGACCGGGGAGCTGTTTTTT.

Many counts were recorded for this clonotype. The chain couples TRBV2 to TRBJ1-6; D gene uncertain. CDR1 and CDR2 from the germline V gene are SNHLY and FYNNEI. Trimming removed 4 bases from V and 6 bases from J, with 10 bases in between. CDR3 size: 14 residues. The chain's CDR3 is CASSGQGINSPLHF. The CDR3 coding sequence is TGTGCCAGCAGTGGACAAGGCATTAATTCACCCCTCCACTTT.

The chain couples TRBV11-2 to TRBJ1-3; 7 nucleotides match TRBD1. Germline loops: CDR1 SGHAT, CDR2 FQNNGV. V gave up 9 bases and J gave up 0 bases; unmatched junction bases: 11. The CDR3 extends over 16 amino acids. The CDR3 sequence is CASLPGQLISGNTIYF. CDR3 DNA sequence: TGTGCCAGTCTCCCGGGACAGCTTATCTCTGGAAACACCATATATTTT.

This clonotype showed up many times. The chain carries TRBV12-3 or TRBV12-4 and TRBJ1-1, with D unresolved. Trimming took off 6 bases at V and 6 bases at J, with 8 bases between the two ends. This CDR3 has 11 residues. CDR3 in DNA: TGTGCCAGCAGGAACACGGCTGAAGCTTTCTTT. The encoded protein is CASRNTAEAFF.

The chain links TRBV6-1 to TRBJ2-5; 10 nucleotides match TRBD1. With 2 bases clipped from V and 4 bases from J, the junction kept 10 bases outside the gene matches. The CDR3 covers 17 residues. Germline values: CDR1 MNHNS, CDR2 SASEGT. CDR3 residues: CASSEMGTGVPSETQYF. The DNA for the CDR3 is TGTGCCAGCAGTGAAATGGGGACAGGGGTTCCCTCAGAGACCCAGTACTTC.

This clonotype was recorded many times. The chain carries TRBV2 and TRBJ1-1; 8 nucleotides line up with TRBD1. Germline CDR1 reads SNHLY; CDR2 reads FYNNEI. After removal of 1 base from V and 0 bases from J, the junction contained 4 bases not matched to a gene. This CDR3 spans 16 amino acids. CDR3: CASSEEAGGLNTEAFF. DNA of the CDR3: TGTGCCAGCAGTGAAGAGGCAGGGGGCTTGAACACTGAAGCTTTCTTT.

This chain's CDR3 is CASSPLTGPQETQYF. In DNA, the CDR3 is TGTGCCAGCAGCCCTCTAACGGGGCCTCAAGAGACCCAGTACTTC. The chain couples TRBV7-8 to TRBJ2-5; the D gene could be TRBD1 or TRBD2 (5 bases each). Germline V CDR1 and CDR2: SGHVS, FQNEAQ. CDR3 size: 15 residues. With 5 bases removed from V and 2 bases from J, the gap between germline ends came to 15 bases.

This clonotype appeared many times. This chain joins TRBV28 and TRBJ2-7; no clear D gene. The germline CDR1 and CDR2 sequences are MDHEN and SYDVKM. Trimming left V 7 bases short and J 3 bases short, with 7 bases between. The CDR3 has 11 residues. This CDR3 is CASTDIYEQYF. The DNA of the CDR3 is TGTGCCAGCACCGACATCTACGAGCAGTACTTC. Combining the CDR3 with reference TRBV28 and TRBJ2-7 gives the whole variable domain DVKVTQSSRYLVKRTGEKVFLECVQDMDHENMFWYRQDPGLGLRLIYFSYDVKMKEKGDIPEGYSVSREKKERFSLILESASTNQTSMYLCASTDIYEQYFGPGTRLTVT.

The V gene is TRBV20-1, the J gene TRBJ1-6; TRBD1 agrees at 10 bases. Per germline, CDR1 DFQATT and CDR2 SNEGSKA (reference sequence). V was pared by 0 bases and J by 7 bases, with 3 bases of the junction left unmatched. CDR3 length equals 15 residues. The CDR3 spells CSARDRGQGNSPLHF. CDR3 coding DNA: TGCAGTGCTAGAGATAGGGGACAGGGGAATTCACCCCTCCACTTT.

This clonotype appeared many times. The chain links TRBV6-1 to TRBJ1-2; no clear D gene. Germline V gives CDR1 MNHNS, CDR2 SASEGT. Deletions cut 2 bases from V and 5 bases from J, with 12 bases between. This CDR3 has 14 residues. CDR3: CASSEIGGKYGYTF. The DNA for the CDR3 is TGTGCCAGCAGTGAAATCGGCGGGAAATATGGCTACACCTTC.

This clonotype showed up many times. As DNA, the CDR3 is TGTGCCAGCCGCAGATCGCGGATATTGTACACTGAAGCTTTCTTT. Translating gives CASRRSRILYTEAFF. The chain employs TRBV7-2 and TRBJ1-1; no clear D. V lost 8 bases to trimming and J lost 3 bases, with 19 bases between them. Per the germline V gene, CDR1 is SGHTA and CDR2 is FQGNSA. The CDR3 has 15 amino acids.